This TCR beta chain appears in the sequencing data of a study of CD8 T cells in Susac syndrome. RNA in amounts of about 0.5 to 1 ug was reverse transcribed with random hexamers. Amplification of TCR beta CDR3 by immunoSEQ multiplex PCR spanned 54 Vbeta and 13 Jbeta. Each CDR3 protein is one row after TCRdb ran MiXCR on the immunoSEQ multiplex PCR reads. The table lists 330,000 or so distinct CDR3 sequences, roughly 85% of them singletons. TEMRA cells were enriched by FACS, and CD4+ and CD8+ T cells were negatively isolated. This CDR3 is built from 13 residues. The junction had 7 bases not matched to a gene; V was cut back by 6 bases and J by 6 bases.

Sequenced material: CD8+ T cells from PBMCs. The chain joins TRBV12-3 or TRBV12-4 to TRBJ1-1, with TRBD1 matching 7 bases. The sequence was obtained from a human donor with multiple sclerosis. CDR3 DNA sequence: TGTGCCAGCAGCTCGGGACAGCCCTCTGAAGCTTTCTTT. Translation gives CASSSGQPSEAFF.